The 3 T cell receptor beta chains listed next were all sequenced from one sample in a study of cytomegalovirus exposure and HLA in healthy donors. The data were produced by immunoSEQ multiplex PCR, yet TCRdb's version contains in-frame clones alone and is incomplete. The table has about 120,000 clones, 70% to 90% seen once. Sequenced input: PBMCs. The source is a man between 18 and 29 years old in good health and CMV-seropositive.

This chain links TRBV7-2 with TRBJ1-2; D unresolved. The CDR3 covers 15 residues. The germline V and J ends were trimmed by 5 bases and 7 bases, with 20 bases remaining between them. Germline V CDR1 and CDR2: SGHTA, FQGNSA. CDR3 sequence (DNA): TGTGCCAGCAGCCTGGGTCCTAAGAACTATCTTGGCTACACCTTC. Protein: CASSLGPKNYLGYTF.

The table lists this clone with a count of one. The gene calls are TRBV5-4 and TRBJ1-1; 7 nucleotides line up with TRBD1. After removal of 0 bases from V and 3 bases from J, the junction contained 2 bases not matched to a gene. This CDR3 has 14 residues. Germline assignment: CDR1 SGHNT and CDR2 YYREEE (reference sequence). The CDR3 is CASSLDQGDTEAFF. The CDR3 region has the DNA TGTGCCAGCAGCTTGGACCAGGGGGACACTGAAGCTTTCTTT.

The sample holds one count of this clone. The chain joins TRBV27 to TRBJ1-4; 7 bases are a match to TRBD1. Germline assignment: CDR1 MNHEY and CDR2 SMNVEV (reference sequence). With 6 bases clipped from V and 7 bases from J, the junction kept 11 bases outside the gene matches. This CDR3 comprises 15 residues. The CDR3 region is CASSRQGQSFEKLFF. CDR3 DNA: TGTGCCAGCAGCCGCCAGGGACAGAGCTTTGAAAAACTGTTTTTT.